The 28 T cell receptor beta chains presented below share a single source sample, sequenced in a study of blood T cells in healthy people across ages. With a J-beta primer mix and a sample-barcoded 5' primer, a second PCR ran roughly 6 to 11 cycles. Using its own MiXCR run on the 5' RACE reads, TCRdb lists one record per CDR3 protein. The profile shows some 1.5 million distinct CDR3 sequences, 28% of them singletons. What was sequenced was blood. The receptors shown here come from a woman aged 25 to 45 in good health.

The rearrangement uses TRBV7-2 and TRBJ2-3; TRBD2 matches 8 bases. The CDR3 contains 14 residues. Germline V gene sequence: CDR1 SGHTA, CDR2 FQGNSA. The V segment lost 2 bases and the J segment 5 bases; nucleotides outside the gene matches: 3. In DNA form, the CDR3 reads TGTGCCAGCAGCTTAAACGGGAGGGGAGATACGCAGTATTTT. Residues: CASSLNGRGDTQYF.

CDR3 DNA: TGCAGTGCTAGACAGGGTAGTAGGGAGACCCAGTACTTC. As protein: CSARQGSRETQYF. The chain couples TRBV20-1 to TRBJ2-5, with D perhaps matching TRBD1 (5 bases). The CDR3 runs 13 residues. The V end lost 2 bases, the J end lost 5 bases, and 12 bases lay between the germline ends. CDR1 is DFQATT, CDR2 SNEGSKA, per germline (reference sequence).

The chain couples TRBV5-1 to TRBJ2-7; TRBD1 matches at 12 bases. This CDR3 has 17 residues. V shed 7 bases, J shed 0 bases, and the junction held 11 bases outside the gene matches. Germline loops: CDR1 SGHRS, CDR2 YFSETQ. The CDR3 is CASRGTGGVPSSYEQYF. The CDR3 nucleotides read TGCGCCAGCCGCGGGACAGGGGGCGTCCCCAGCTCCTACGAGCAGTACTTC.

The chain carries TRBV7-3 and TRBJ1-1; unclear D gene. V lost 2 bases and J lost 5, with 15 bases in between. The CDR3 consists of 15 residues. Germline lookup yields CDR1 SGHTA and CDR2 FQGTGA. The CDR3 is CASSLDYGSWTEAFF. For the CDR3, the DNA is TGTGCCAGCAGCTTAGATTACGGGTCGTGGACTGAAGCTTTCTTT.

This clonotype was counted at least ten times. The rearrangement links TRBV7-2 to TRBJ2-5; D uncertain. Trimming shortened V by 5 bases and J by 2 bases, and 9 bases separated the two germline ends. The CDR3 contains 13 residues. Germline V gives CDR1 SGHTA, CDR2 FQGNSA. CDR3 in DNA: TGTGCCAGCAGCAACCGGGCACAAGAGACCCAGTACTTC. It is translated as CASSNRAQETQYF.

V usage is TRBV28 and J usage is TRBJ1-2; 9 positions agree with TRBD1. The germline CDR1 and CDR2 sequences are MDHEN and SYDVKM. CDR3 length equals 17 residues. The J segment lost 7 bases and the V segment lost 2 bases, leaving 14 bases of the junction unmatched. CDR3: CASSLRRSGQGDTGYTF. CDR3 DNA: TGTGCCAGCAGTTTAAGGAGGTCGGGACAGGGAGATACTGGCTACACCTTC.

This clonotype was recorded a few times. The chain combines TRBV19 with TRBJ2-7; 7 bases map to TRBD1. The germline gives CDR1 LNHDA, CDR2 SQIVND (reference sequence). V shed 5 bases and J 2 bases; nucleotides not matched to a gene: 18. The CDR3 has 18 residues. As DNA, the CDR3 is TGTGCCAGTAGTTCGACAGGGACGCCCAAGACTTTTACCTACGAGCAGTACTTC. It encodes CASSSTGTPKTFTYEQYF.

V usage is TRBV10-3 and J usage is TRBJ2-5; TRBD1 matches at 8 bases. The germline CDR1 and CDR2 sequences are ENHRY and SYGVKD. The CDR3 totals 16 residues. The V and J ends lost 0 bases and 5 bases, in that order; junction bases with no gene match: 8. As DNA, the CDR3 is TGTGCCATCAGTGAGTCGACTCCGACAGGGGTCGAGACCCAGTACTTC. Translation gives CAISESTPTGVETQYF.

The rearrangement uses TRBV9 and TRBJ2-4, with a weak D call TRBD2 (5 bases). Trimming removed 3 bases at V and 2 bases at J, with 6 bases between. Germline V gene data show CDR1 as SGDLS and CDR2 as YYNGEE. CDR3 length: 13 amino acids. CDR3 coding DNA: TGTGCCAGCAGCGGGGAGCCCAAAAACATTCAGTACTTC. This encodes CASSGEPKNIQYF.

In its sample, this clonotype was seen a few times. A read error may produce the germline difference seen at one junction end. The chain recombines TRBV25-1 with TRBJ2-1, with D unresolved. The germline V gene has CDR1 MGHDK and CDR2 SYGVNS. The CDR3 is 15 residues long. CDR3 DNA: TGTGCCAGCAGCGCCACGATGAGCTCCTACAATGGGCAGTTCTTC. Translating gives CASSATMSSYNGQFF. Variable domain in full (rest from reference TRBV25-1 and TRBJ2-1): EADIYQTPRYLVIGTGKKITLECSQTMGHDKMYWYQQDPGMELHLIHYSYGVNSTEKGDLSSESTVSRIRTEHFPLTLESARPSHTSQYLCASSATMSSYNGQFFGPGTRLTVL.

To note about this clonotype: No conserved phenylalanine or tryptophan is present at the end of the CDR3, so a read error is the likely explanation. CDR3 protein: CASSFQQGRGRETQYL. In DNA, the CDR3 is TGCGCCAGCAGCTTCCAACAGGGGCGCGGGAGAGAGACCCAGTACCTC. The J gene is TRBJ2-5, the V gene TRBV5-1; D may be TRBD1 or TRBD2 (7 bases each). In germline, CDR1 is SGHRS, CDR2 YFSETQ. CDR3 length equals 16 residues. Trimming took off 2 bases at V and 4 bases at J, with 18 bases between the two ends.

To note about this clonotype: A much larger clone differs by one base, so this may be a read error. The CDR3 is CSVEGRGTGSYEQYF. Here the CDR3 DNA reads TGCAGCGTTGAAGGTCGTGGGACAGGATCCTACGAGCAGTACTTC. This chain uses TRBV29-1 with TRBJ2-7, with TRBD1 identical over 8 bases. This CDR3 region has 15 residues. Germline CDR1 SQVTM, CDR2 ANQGSEA. V lost 1 base to trimming and J lost 1 base; unmatched junction nucleotides: 6.

Written as DNA, the CDR3 is TGCGCCAGCAGTGAGACCCCAGGGGGGGGGAACGATGAGCAGTTCTTC. The encoded protein is CASSETPGGGNDEQFF. The rearrangement joins TRBV10-2 to TRBJ2-1; perhaps D is TRBD1 or TRBD2 (7 bases each). Germline CDR1 WSHSY, CDR2 SAAADI. The V gene lost 2 bases and the J gene lost 8 bases, with 19 bases spanning the gap. The CDR3 covers 16 residues.

The rearrangement links TRBV28 to TRBJ2-1; 7 positions agree with TRBD2. The J call may be incorrect, as the DNA end agrees better with TRBJ2-7. This CDR3 is built from 15 residues. The germline CDR1 and CDR2 sequences are MDHEN and SYDVKM. CDR3 in amino acids: CASSLAGAVYNEQYF. The CDR3 DNA reads TGTGCCAGCAGTTTAGCGGGAGCGGTCTACAATGAGCAGTACTTC.

This clonotype was detected ten times or more. The V gene is TRBV2, the J gene TRBJ2-3, with D possibly TRBD2 on 6 matching bases. This CDR3 is 12 amino acids long. V was pared by 6 bases and J by 5 bases, with 9 bases between. The germline gives CDR1 SNHLY, CDR2 FYNNEI. DNA of the CDR3: TGTGCCAGCAGACTAGCAGTAGATACGCAGTATTTT. This translates into CASRLAVDTQYF.

The chain combines TRBV15 with TRBJ2-5, with 8 bases fitting TRBD1. Germline CDR1 reads LNHNV; CDR2 reads YYDKDF (reference sequence). V lost 3 bases and J lost 4; bases outside the gene matches: 7. This CDR3 has 15 residues. The CDR3 spells CATSSRGTGGETQYF. DNA for the CDR3: TGTGCCACCAGCAGCAGGGGTACAGGGGGAGAGACCCAGTACTTC.

Worth noting for this clonotype: At one of its ends the junction is not consistent with the germline gene, which may arise from a read error. The chain uses TRBV12-3 or TRBV12-4 and TRBJ1-5, with TRBD1 identical over 7 bases. CDR3 size: 15 residues. In nucleotides, the CDR3 is TGTGCCAGCAGTTTACGGGGACAGAGCAATCATCCCCAGCATTTT. It translates to CASSLRGQSNHPQHF.

The chain employs TRBV5-1 and TRBJ2-7, with D perhaps TRBD2 (10 bases). The CDR3 length is 17 residues. The germline V and J ends were trimmed by 4 bases and 6 bases, with 26 bases remaining between them. Germline values: CDR1 SGHRS, CDR2 YFSETQ. The CDR3 DNA reads as TGCGCCAGCAGCCTGACAGGGGGTCTAGCGGGAGCGTCCGAGCAGTACTTC. It is translated as CASSLTGGLAGASEQYF.

V is TRBV4-1 and J is TRBJ2-7, with 11 bases that match TRBD2. V shed 2 bases and J 3 bases; nucleotides not matched to a gene: 3. Looked up from germline, CDR1 is MGHRA and CDR2 is YSYEKL. The CDR3 has 15 residues. CDR3 region: CASSQTSGGLYEQYF. CDR3 in DNA: TGCGCCAGCAGCCAAACTAGCGGGGGACTCTACGAGCAGTACTTC.

V and J are TRBV7-2 and TRBJ1-2; the match to TRBD1 covers 12 bases. The trim removed 4 bases at V and 8 bases at J, leaving 11 bases unmatched. Germline V gene lookup returns CDR1 SGHTA and CDR2 FQGNSA. This CDR3 is built from 16 residues. The CDR3 nucleotides are TGTGCCAGCAGCTCCCACGGGGGGACAGGGGGCGCGGGCTACACCTTC. Protein sequence: CASSSHGGTGGAGYTF.

The chain employs TRBV3-1 and TRBJ2-6; D ambiguous. Per germline, CDR1 LGHDT and CDR2 YNNKEL (reference sequence). This CDR3 contains 12 residues. Deletions cut 4 bases from V and 9 bases from J, with 7 bases between. CDR3 nucleotides: TGTGCCAGCAGCCTTAACGTCAACGTCCTGACTTTC. Translation: CASSLNVNVLTF.

This clonotype was detected only a few times. This chain joins TRBV29-1 and TRBJ2-1; 7 nucleotides agree with TRBD1. The CDR3 covers 13 residues. Looked up from germline, CDR1 is SQVTM and CDR2 is ANQGSEA. J lost 5 bases, V lost 6 bases, and 7 bases had no gene match. CDR3 amino acids: CSVTGTENNEQFF. In nucleotides, the CDR3 is TGCAGCGTGACCGGGACAGAGAACAATGAGCAGTTCTTC.

The chain carries TRBV20-1 and TRBJ2-1, with 7 bases aligning to TRBD2. CDR1 is DFQATT and CDR2 is SNEGSKA in the germline V gene (reference sequence). With V trimmed by 5 bases and J by 8 bases, 9 bases remained unmatched. The CDR3 has 13 amino acids. CDR3 nucleotide sequence: TGCAGTGCTGGGGGGGTCGAGGGAGATGAGCAGTTCTTC. It encodes CSAGGVEGDEQFF.

As concerns this clonotype: The junction and the germline gene differ at one end; a read error may be behind it. The gene calls are TRBV18 and TRBJ2-7, with 10 bases that match TRBD1. The CDR3 totals 16 residues. The germline gives CDR1 KGHSH, CDR2 LQKENI. As DNA, the CDR3 is TGTGCCAGCTCACCACAAGGGACAGGGGATACCTACGGGCAGTACTTC. This codes for CASSPQGTGDTYGQYF.

This clonotype was detected a few times. The CDR3 loop is CASSFGASGPLEQFF. CDR3 nucleotide sequence: TGTGCCAGCAGCTTTGGGGCTAGCGGCCCGTTGGAGCAGTTCTTC. This sequence joins TRBV5-6 and TRBJ2-1, with 7 bases fitting TRBD2. Germline trimming cut 2 bases from V and 10 bases from J; bases unmatched to any gene: 12. The germline gives CDR1 SGHDT, CDR2 YYEEEE. This CDR3 region has 15 residues.

A note on this clonotype: Germline is not matched at one junction end, which may reflect a read error. The CDR3 region is CASSLVSSSYEQDF. The CDR3, as DNA: TGTGCCAGCAGCTTGGTCAGCAGCTCCTACGAGCAGGACTTC. The chain carries TRBV5-5 and TRBJ2-7, with no clear D. CDR1 SGHKS and CDR2 YYEKEE come from the germline V gene (reference sequence). The CDR3 is made up of 14 amino acids.

This clonotype has a handful of counts. The chain joins TRBV14 to TRBJ1-4; 7 nucleotides agree with TRBD1. The CDR3 is 20 amino acids. Per germline, CDR1 SGHDN and CDR2 FVKESK. The V gene end was trimmed by 1 base and the J gene end by 0 bases; junction bases not matched to a gene: 14. The CDR3 sequence: CASSQASLGTAKTTNEKLFF. CDR3 nucleotide sequence: TGTGCCAGCAGCCAAGCCTCCCTCGGGACAGCAAAAACAACTAATGAAAAACTGTTTTTT. The entire variable domain, with the rest obtained from reference TRBV14 and TRBJ1-4, is as follows: EAGVTQFPSHSVIEKGQTVTLRCDPISGHDNLYWYRRVMGKEIKFLLHFVKESKQDESGMPNNRFLAERTGGTYSTLKVQPAELEDSGVYFCASSQASLGTAKTTNEKLFFGSGTQLSVL.

This rearrangement joins TRBV29-1 to TRBJ2-7, with TRBD1 matching 8 bases. J gave up 6 bases and V 6 bases, and 7 bases lay outside the gene matches. CDR3 length equals 12 residues. In germline, CDR1 is SQVTM, CDR2 ANQGSEA. The DNA for the CDR3 is TGCAGCGTCCAAACAACAGGGGGCGAGCAGTACTTC. This codes for CSVQTTGGEQYF.